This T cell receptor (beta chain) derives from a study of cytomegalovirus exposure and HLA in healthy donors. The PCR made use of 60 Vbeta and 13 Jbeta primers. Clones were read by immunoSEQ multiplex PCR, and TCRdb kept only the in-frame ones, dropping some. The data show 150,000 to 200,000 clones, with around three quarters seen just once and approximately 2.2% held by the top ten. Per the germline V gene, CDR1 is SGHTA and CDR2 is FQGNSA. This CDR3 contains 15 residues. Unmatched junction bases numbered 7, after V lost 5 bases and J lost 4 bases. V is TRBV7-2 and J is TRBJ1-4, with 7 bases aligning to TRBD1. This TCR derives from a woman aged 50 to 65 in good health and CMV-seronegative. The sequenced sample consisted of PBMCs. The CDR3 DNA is TGTGCCAGCAGCCAACACCGGGACAGTAATGAAAAACTGTTTTTT. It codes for CASSQHRDSNEKLFF.